This TCR beta chain is from a study of blood T cell repertoires in COVID-19. The V end was cut by 3 bases, the J end by 1 base, with 18 bases between. Germline loops: CDR1 LGHNA, CDR2 YNFKEQ. The CDR3 extends over 17 amino acids. Per the original methods: Amplification with reference gene primers provided the estimates of nucleated cell counts. TCRdb's copy holds only in-frame clones and misses some; the assay was immunoSEQ multiplex PCR. That table is the source of V, J and clone size, and D and trimming were worked out from the DNA. The top ten clones hold roughly 7.4% of a sample with 100,000 to 110,000 clones, approximately 84% of them seen once.

The sequenced sample consisted of peripheral blood. The chain combines TRBV4-2 with TRBJ1-2; D unresolved. The receptor's source is a man between 25 and 39 years old in a cohort sampled during active COVID-19. CDR3 sequence (DNA): TGTGCCAGCAGCCAGCCACACCACAATAAAATTAACTATGGCTACACCTTC. This codes for CASSQPHHNKINYGYTF.